This T cell receptor beta chain was captured by sequencing in a study of Tregs in tolerant kidney transplant recipients. Recipients received nonmyeloablative bone marrow transplants from related graft donors, with transient mixed chimerism. CD4+CD25+CD127- Tregs, CD4+CD25- non-Tregs, CD4 and CD8 cells were sorted. The germline CDR1 and CDR2 sequences are SGHTA and FQGNSA. V shed 5 bases and J 2 bases; nucleotides not matched to a gene: 6. The CDR3 runs to 16 residues. Measured with immunoSEQ multiplex PCR; TCRdb has only the in-frame clones, and not every one. The repertoire holds more than 70,000 clones, with roughly 91% as singletons.

This sequence joins TRBV7-2 and TRBJ2-5, with 12 bases that match TRBD2. This TCR was sampled from a human patient who received a combined kidney and bone marrow transplant. Some T cells may be the graft donor's. Sequenced here: CD4+ T cells from blood (PBMCs), sampled 24 months after the transplant. The CDR3, as DNA: TGTGCCAGCAGCCGGGCTAGCGGGGGGGGACAAGAGACCCAGTACTTC. It codes for CASSRASGGGQETQYF.